This entry concerns a single TCR beta chain. The data are from a study of blood T cell repertoires in COVID-19. Overall study context: Acute and convalescent COVID-19 specimens originated in the United States, Italy and Spain. PBMCs, B-cell-depleted T cells, or T cells were the source of the cDNA or gDNA that made up the material.

The CDR3 has 15 residues. Trimming took off 3 bases at V and 0 bases at J, with 6 bases between the two ends. Germline CDR1 reads SNHLY; CDR2 reads FYNNEI. Original processing methods: Amplification from reference gene primers served as the basis for estimated nucleated cell counts. This table comes from immunoSEQ multiplex PCR, and its TCRdb copy is limited to in-frame clones, with some not included. Clonal size and the V and J genes are those of that table, whereas D and trimming came from the DNA. The profile shows around 220,000 clones, roughly three quarters of them singletons. This TCR came from a middle-aged woman with active or convalescent COVID-19. The chain uses TRBV2 and TRBJ1-6; D ambiguous. Sequencing input: peripheral blood. The CDR3 coding sequence is TGTGCCAGCAGTGATGAGAGCTCCTATAATTCACCCCTCCACTTT. Encoded protein: CASSDESSYNSPLHF.